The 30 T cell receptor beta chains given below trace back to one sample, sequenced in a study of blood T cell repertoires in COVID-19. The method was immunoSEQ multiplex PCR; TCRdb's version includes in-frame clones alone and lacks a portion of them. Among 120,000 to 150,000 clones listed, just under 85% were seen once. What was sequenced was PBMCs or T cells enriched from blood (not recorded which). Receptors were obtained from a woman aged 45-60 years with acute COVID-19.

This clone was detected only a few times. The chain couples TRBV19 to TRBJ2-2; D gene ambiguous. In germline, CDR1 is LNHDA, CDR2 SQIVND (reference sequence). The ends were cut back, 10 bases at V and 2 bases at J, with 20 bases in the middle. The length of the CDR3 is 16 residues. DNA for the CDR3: TGTGCCACCCGGTCGAGATCTGTACGTAACACCGGGGAGCTGTTTTTT. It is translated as CATRSRSVRNTGELFF.

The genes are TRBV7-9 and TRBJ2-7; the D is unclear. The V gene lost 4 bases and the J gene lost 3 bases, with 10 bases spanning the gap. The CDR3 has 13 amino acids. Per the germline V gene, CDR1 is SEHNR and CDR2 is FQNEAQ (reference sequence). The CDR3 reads CASSSEKIYEQYF. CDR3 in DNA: TGTGCCAGCAGCTCTGAGAAGATCTACGAGCAGTACTTC. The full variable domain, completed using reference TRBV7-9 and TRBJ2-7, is DTGVSQNPRHKITKRGQNVTFRCDPISEHNRLYWYRQTLGQGPEFLTYFQNEAQLEKSRLLSDRFSAERPKGSFSTLEIQRTEQGDSAMYLCASSSEKIYEQYFGPGTRLTVT.

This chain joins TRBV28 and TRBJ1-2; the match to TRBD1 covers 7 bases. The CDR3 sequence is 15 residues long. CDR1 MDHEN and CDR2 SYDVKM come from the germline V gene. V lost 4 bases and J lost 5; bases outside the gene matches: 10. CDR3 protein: CASSYEDRDLYGYTF. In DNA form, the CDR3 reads TGTGCCAGCAGTTATGAAGACAGGGACCTTTATGGCTACACCTTC.

The DNA of the CDR3 is TGTGCCAGTAGTGCCGGACTAGCCTACGAGCAGTACTTC. It yields the protein CASSAGLAYEQYF. V gene TRBV19 combines with J gene TRBJ2-7; TRBD2 aligns across 7 bases. Trimming removed 5 bases from V and 2 bases from J; junction bases left unmatched: 3. CDR3 size: 13 residues. Germline V gene lookup returns CDR1 LNHDA and CDR2 SQIVND (reference sequence).

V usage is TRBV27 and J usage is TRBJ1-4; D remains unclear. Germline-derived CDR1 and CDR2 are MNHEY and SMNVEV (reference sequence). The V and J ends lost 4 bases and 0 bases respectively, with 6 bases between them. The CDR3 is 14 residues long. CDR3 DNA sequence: TGTGCCAGCAGTTACAGACCAACTAATGAAAAACTGTTTTTT. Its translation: CASSYRPTNEKLFF. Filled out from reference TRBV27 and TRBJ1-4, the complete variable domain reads EAQVTQNPRYLITVTGKKLTVTCSQNMNHEYMSWYRQDPGLGLRQIYYSMNVEVTDKGDVPEGYKVSRKEKRNFPLILESPSPNQTSLYFCASSYRPTNEKLFFGSGTQLSVL.

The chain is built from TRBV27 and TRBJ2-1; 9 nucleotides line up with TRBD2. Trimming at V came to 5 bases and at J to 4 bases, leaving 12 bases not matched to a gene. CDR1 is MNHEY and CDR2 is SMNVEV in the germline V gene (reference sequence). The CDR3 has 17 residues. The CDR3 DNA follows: TGTGCCAGCAGTCTGACCCCCCGGACTAGCGCTTACAATGAGCAGTTCTTC. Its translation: CASSLTPRTSAYNEQFF.

The CDR3 protein is CASSADSGGGEQFF. In DNA form, the CDR3 reads TGCGCCAGCAGCGCCGACAGCGGGGGTGGTGAGCAGTTCTTC. The V call is TRBV5-1, the J call TRBJ2-1; 8 bases align to TRBD2. The CDR3 spans 14 residues. The trim removed 4 bases at V and 9 bases at J, leaving 9 bases unmatched. Germline V gene lookup returns CDR1 SGHRS and CDR2 YFSETQ.

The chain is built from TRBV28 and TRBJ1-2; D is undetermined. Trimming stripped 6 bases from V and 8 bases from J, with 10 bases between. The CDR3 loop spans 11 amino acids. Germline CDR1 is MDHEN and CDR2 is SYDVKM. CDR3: CASRTSYGYTF. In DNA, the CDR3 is TGTGCCAGCAGGACATCTTACGGCTACACCTTC.

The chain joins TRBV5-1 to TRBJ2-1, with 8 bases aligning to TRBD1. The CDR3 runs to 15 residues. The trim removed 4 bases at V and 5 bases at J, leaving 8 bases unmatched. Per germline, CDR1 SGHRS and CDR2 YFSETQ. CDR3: CASSPQGQVNNEQFF. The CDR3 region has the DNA TGCGCCAGCAGCCCCCAGGGACAGGTAAACAATGAGCAGTTCTTC.

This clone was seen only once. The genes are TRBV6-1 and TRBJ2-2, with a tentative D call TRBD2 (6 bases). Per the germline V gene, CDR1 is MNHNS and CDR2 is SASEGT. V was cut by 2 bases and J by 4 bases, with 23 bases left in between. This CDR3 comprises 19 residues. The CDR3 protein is CASSEFGFVSIGSTGELFF. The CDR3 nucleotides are TGTGCCAGCAGTGAATTTGGGTTCGTCTCGATCGGGAGCACCGGGGAGCTGTTTTTT.

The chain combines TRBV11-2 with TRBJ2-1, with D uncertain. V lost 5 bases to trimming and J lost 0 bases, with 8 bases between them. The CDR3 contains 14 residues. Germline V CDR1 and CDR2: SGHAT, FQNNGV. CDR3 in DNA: TGTGCCAGCAGCCCCTCCAGCTCCTACAATGAGCAGTTCTTC. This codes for CASSPSSSYNEQFF.

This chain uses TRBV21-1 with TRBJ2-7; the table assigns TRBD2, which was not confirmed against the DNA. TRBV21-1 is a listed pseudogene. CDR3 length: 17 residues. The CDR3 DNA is TGTGCCAGCAGCAAAGCTTGCCCACTCGCGGGATTCTACGAGCAGTACTTC. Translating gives CASSKACPLAGFYEQYF.

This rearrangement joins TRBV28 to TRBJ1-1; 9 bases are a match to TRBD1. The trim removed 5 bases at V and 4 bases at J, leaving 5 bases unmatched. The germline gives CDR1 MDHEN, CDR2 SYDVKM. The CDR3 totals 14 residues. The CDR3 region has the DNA TGTGCCAGCAGTCCGATGACAGGGGGCACTGAAGCTTTCTTT. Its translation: CASSPMTGGTEAFF.

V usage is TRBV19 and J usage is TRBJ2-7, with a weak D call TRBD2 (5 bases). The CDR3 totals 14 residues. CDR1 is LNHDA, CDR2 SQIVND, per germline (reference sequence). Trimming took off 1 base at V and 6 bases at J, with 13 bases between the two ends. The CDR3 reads CASSIAGSTGEQYF. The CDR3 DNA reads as TGTGCCAGTAGTATAGCGGGGTCCACCGGCGAGCAGTACTTC. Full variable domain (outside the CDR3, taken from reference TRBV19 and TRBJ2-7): DGGITQSPKYLFRKEGQNVTLSCEQNLNHDAMYWYRQDPGQGLRLIYYSQIVNDFQKGDIAEGYSVSREKKESFPLTVTSAQKNPTAFYLCASSIAGSTGEQYFGPGTRLTVT.

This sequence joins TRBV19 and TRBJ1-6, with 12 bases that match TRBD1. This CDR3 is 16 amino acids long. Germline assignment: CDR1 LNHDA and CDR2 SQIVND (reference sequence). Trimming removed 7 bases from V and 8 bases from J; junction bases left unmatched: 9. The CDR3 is CASTFTGQGAYSPLHF. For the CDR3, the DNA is TGTGCCAGTACTTTCACGGGACAGGGGGCGTATTCACCCCTCCACTTT. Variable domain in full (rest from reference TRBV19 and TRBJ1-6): DGGITQSPKYLFRKEGQNVTLSCEQNLNHDAMYWYRQDPGQGLRLIYYSQIVNDFQKGDIAEGYSVSREKKESFPLTVTSAQKNPTAFYLCASTFTGQGAYSPLHFGNGTRLTVT.

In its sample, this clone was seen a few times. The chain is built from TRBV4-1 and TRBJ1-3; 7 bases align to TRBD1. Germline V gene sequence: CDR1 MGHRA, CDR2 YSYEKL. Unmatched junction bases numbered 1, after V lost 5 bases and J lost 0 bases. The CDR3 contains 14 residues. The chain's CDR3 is CASSEGASGNTIYF. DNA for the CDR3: TGCGCCAGCAGCGAGGGGGCCTCTGGAAACACCATATATTTT.

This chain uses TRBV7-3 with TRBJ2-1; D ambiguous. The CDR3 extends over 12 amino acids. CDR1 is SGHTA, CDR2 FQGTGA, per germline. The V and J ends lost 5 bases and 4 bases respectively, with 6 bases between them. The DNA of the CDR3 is TGTGCCAGCAGCCAGACTTACAATGAGCAGTTCTTC. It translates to CASSQTYNEQFF.

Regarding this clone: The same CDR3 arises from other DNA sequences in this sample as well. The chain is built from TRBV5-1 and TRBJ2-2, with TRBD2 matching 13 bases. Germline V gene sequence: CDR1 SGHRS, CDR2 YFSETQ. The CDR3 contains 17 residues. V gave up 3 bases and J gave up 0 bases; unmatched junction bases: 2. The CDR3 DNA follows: TGCGCCAGCAGCTGGACTAGCGGGAGTCCGAACACCGGGGAGCTGTTTTTT. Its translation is CASSWTSGSPNTGELFF.

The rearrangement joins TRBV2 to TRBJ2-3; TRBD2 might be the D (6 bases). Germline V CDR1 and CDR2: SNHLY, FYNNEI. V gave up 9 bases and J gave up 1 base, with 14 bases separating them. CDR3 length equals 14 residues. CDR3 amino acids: CARRGIGRTDTQYF. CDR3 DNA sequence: TGTGCCAGACGGGGGATAGGGCGCACAGATACGCAGTATTTT.

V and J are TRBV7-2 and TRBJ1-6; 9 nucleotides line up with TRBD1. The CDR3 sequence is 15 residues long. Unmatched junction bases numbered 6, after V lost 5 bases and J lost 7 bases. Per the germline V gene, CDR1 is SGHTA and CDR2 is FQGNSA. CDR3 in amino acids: CASSAGQGVNSPLHF. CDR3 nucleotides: TGTGCCAGCAGCGCGGGACAGGGAGTGAATTCACCCCTCCACTTT.

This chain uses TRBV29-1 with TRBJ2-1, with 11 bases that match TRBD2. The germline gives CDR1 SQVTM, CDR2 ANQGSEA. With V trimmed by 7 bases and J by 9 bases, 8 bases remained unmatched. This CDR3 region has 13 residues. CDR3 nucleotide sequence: TGCAGCGGGAGGGGCCTAGCGGGAGGTGAGCAGTTCTTC. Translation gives CSGRGLAGGEQFF.

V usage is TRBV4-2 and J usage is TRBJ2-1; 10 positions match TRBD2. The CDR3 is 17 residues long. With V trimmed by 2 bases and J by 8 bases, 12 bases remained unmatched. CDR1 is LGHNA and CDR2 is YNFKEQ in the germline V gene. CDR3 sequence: CASSQLVGAGGPDEQFF. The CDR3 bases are TGTGCCAGCAGCCAACTTGTGGGAGCGGGAGGGCCAGATGAGCAGTTCTTC.

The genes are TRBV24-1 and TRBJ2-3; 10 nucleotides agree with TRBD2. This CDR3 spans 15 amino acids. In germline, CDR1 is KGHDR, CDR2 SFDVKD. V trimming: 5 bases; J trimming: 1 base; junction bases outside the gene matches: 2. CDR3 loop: CATSVGTSGTDTQYF. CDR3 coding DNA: TGTGCCACCAGTGTAGGGACTAGCGGCACAGATACGCAGTATTTT.

CDR3 nucleotides: TGTGCCAGCAGCCGCCCGTCTAGCGTACGCACAGATACGCAGTATTTT. Translation gives CASSRPSSVRTDTQYF. The chain couples TRBV11-3 to TRBJ2-3; possibly TRBD2 for D (6 bases). The CDR3 runs to 16 residues. The V and J ends lost 5 bases and 1 base respectively, with 16 bases between them. Germline CDR1 SGHNT, CDR2 YENEEA.

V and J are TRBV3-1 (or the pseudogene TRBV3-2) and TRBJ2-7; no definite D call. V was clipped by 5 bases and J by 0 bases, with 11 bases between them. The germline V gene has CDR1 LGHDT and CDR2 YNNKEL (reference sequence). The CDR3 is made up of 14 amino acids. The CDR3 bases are TGTGCCAGCAGCACCGCCGGGTCCTCCTACGAGCAGTACTTC. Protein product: CASSTAGSSYEQYF.

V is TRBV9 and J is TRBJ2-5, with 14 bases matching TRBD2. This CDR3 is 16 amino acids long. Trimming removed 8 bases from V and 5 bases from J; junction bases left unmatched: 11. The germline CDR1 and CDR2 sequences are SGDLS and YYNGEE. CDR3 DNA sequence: TGTGCCAGTACCGGGTCGGGACTAGCGGGAGTCGAGACCCAGTACTTC. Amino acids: CASTGSGLAGVETQYF.

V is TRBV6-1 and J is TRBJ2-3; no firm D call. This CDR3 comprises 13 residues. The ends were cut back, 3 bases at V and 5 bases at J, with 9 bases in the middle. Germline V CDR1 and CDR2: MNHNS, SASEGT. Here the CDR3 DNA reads TGTGCCAGCAGTGATCCACCGGTAGATACGCAGTATTTT. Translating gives CASSDPPVDTQYF.

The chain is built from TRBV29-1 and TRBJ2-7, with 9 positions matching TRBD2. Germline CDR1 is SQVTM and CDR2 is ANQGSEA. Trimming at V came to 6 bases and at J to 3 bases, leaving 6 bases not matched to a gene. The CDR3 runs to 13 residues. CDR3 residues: CSVDISGSYEQYF. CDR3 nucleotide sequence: TGCAGCGTGGACATTAGCGGGAGCTACGAGCAGTACTTC.

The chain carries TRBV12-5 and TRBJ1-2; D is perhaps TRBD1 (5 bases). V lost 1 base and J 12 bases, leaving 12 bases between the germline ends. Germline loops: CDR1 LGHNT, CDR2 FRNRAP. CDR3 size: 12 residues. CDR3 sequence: CASGLEEGHDTF. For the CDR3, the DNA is TGTGCTAGTGGTTTGGAGGAGGGGCACGACACCTTC.

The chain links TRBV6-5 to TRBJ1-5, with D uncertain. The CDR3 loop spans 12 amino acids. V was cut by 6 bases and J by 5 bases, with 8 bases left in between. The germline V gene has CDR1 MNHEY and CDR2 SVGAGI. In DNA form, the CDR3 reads TGTGCCAGCAGGAGCACCGATCAGCCCCAGCATTTT. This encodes CASRSTDQPQHF.